These T cell receptor beta chains were read from a single sample in a study of cytomegalovirus exposure and HLA in healthy donors. Using immunoSEQ multiplex PCR, the repertoire was profiled, and TCRdb retains in-frame clones only, with some absent. This sample has about 160,000 clones; 60% to 70% occur once, and the top ten carry 5.5% to 9%. The sequencing input was PBMCs. These receptors were obtained from a woman aged 60-70 years in good health and CMV-seropositive. Each CDR3 is given with its conserved first and last residue. D genes are given only for firm matches. Clone size is not always given. Where it is, it says once, few, many or a class for expanded clones.

d_gene	j_gene	v_gene	abundance	CDR3nt	CDR3aa
TRBD1	TRBJ2-7	TRBV28	NA	TGTGCCAGCGAGGGACAGGCCTACGAGCAGTACTTC	CASEGQAYEQYF
NA	TRBJ1-1	TRBV7-9	once	TGTGCCAGCAGCTTAGAAGGGGGAACTGAAGCTTTCTTT	CASSLEGGTEAFF
TRBD2	TRBJ2-1	TRBV5-8	NA	TGTGCCAGAGGGAAGGGACTAGCGGGAGTTGGAGAGCAGTTCTTC	CARGKGLAGVGEQFF
TRBD1	TRBJ2-5	TRBV5-1	NA	TGCGCCAGCAGGACAGGGGGTCAAGAGACCCAGTACTTC	CASRTGGQETQYF
NA	TRBJ2-7	TRBV5-5	few	TGTGCCAGCAGCTTGGTGGGGCCTACCTACGAGCAGTACTTC	CASSLVGPTYEQYF
TRBD2	TRBJ2-3	TRBV6-5	NA	TGTGCCAGCAGTTATGTACTAGCGGGGCCAACAGATACGCAGTATTTT	CASSYVLAGPTDTQYF
NA	TRBJ2-3	TRBV5-1	NA	TGCGCCAGCAGCTTGGCCAGCAGGGGTAGCACAGATACGCAGTATTTT	CASSLASRGSTDTQYF
NA	TRBJ1-3	TRBV9	NA	TGTGCCAGCAGCCGTTCCGACAGTTTCGTCGCTGGAAACACCATATATTTT	CASSRSDSFVAGNTIYF
TRBD1	TRBJ2-5	TRBV2	NA	TGTGCCAGCAGTGAGGGACAGCTTAGGGGAGAGACCCAGTACTTC	CASSEGQLRGETQYF
NA	TRBJ2-3	TRBV28	NA	TGTGCCAGCAGTCCCTCGGGAACTAGCACAGATACGCAGTATTTT	CASSPSGTSTDTQYF
NA	TRBJ1-2	TRBV6-5	NA	TGTGCCAGCAGTTACCGAGCAAACTATGGCTACACCTTC	CASSYRANYGYTF
TRBD1	TRBJ2-3	TRBV19	once	TGTGCCAGTAGTATAGATGGCGACAGGGGGGCAGATACGCAGTATTTT	CASSIDGDRGADTQYF
NA	TRBJ1-1	TRBV19	once	TGTGCCAGTAGTATACCCCAGGCCCGGGGCACTGAAGCTTTCTTT	CASSIPQARGTEAFF
TRBD1	TRBJ2-2	TRBV5-4	NA	TGTGCCAGCAGCTTAGAAGGGGGCCACGGGGAGCTGTTTTTT	CASSLEGGHGELFF
NA	TRBJ1-1	TRBV15	NA	TGTGCCACCAGCACCCCGGGACAAGTCTTGAACACTGAAGCTTTCTTT	CATSTPGQVLNTEAFF
TRBD1	TRBJ1-4	TRBV2	few	TGTGCCAGCAGAAGAGGACAGGGGCTTAATGAAAAACTGTTTTTT	CASRRGQGLNEKLFF
NA	TRBJ1-2	TRBV28	NA	TGTGCCAGCAGCCCTGGGGGGGCGCGCGCACGGTATGGCTACACCTTC	CASSPGGARARYGYTF
NA	TRBJ1-1	TRBV15	NA	TGTGCCACCAGCCGGGCGGGGACCATCACTGAAGCTTTCTTT	CATSRAGTITEAFF
NA	TRBJ1-2	TRBV18	NA	TGTGCCAGCTCACCAGAGCTTCAGGGTGGCTATGGCTACACCTTC	CASSPELQGGYGYTF
TRBD1	TRBJ2-2	TRBV5-1	few	TGCGCCAGCAGCTTGCAACAGGGGGCCGTCGGGGAGCTGTTTTTT	CASSLQQGAVGELFF
NA	TRBJ1-1	TRBV5-5	NA	TGTGCCAGCAGCTTTAGTGCGGGGGGCCCGGTTGGGACTGAAGCTTTCTTT	CASSFSAGGPVGTEAFF
TRBD2	TRBJ2-3	TRBV4-2	NA	TGTGCCAGCAGCCAAGTCGGGACTAGCGGATCAGATACGCAGTATTTT	CASSQVGTSGSDTQYF
TRBD1	TRBJ2-7	TRBV28	few	TGTGCCAGCAGTATGATCGGGACAGACTACGAGCAGTACTTC	CASSMIGTDYEQYF
NA	TRBJ2-5	TRBV10-3	NA	TGTGCCATCAGTGAGTCTCGTGACGGGAAAGAGACCCAGTACTTC	CAISESRDGKETQYF
NA	TRBJ2-3	TRBV7-3	NA	TGTGCCAGCAGCTTAGTAGCCCAAGCGGATACGCAGTATTTT	CASSLVAQADTQYF
NA	TRBJ1-2	TRBV19	NA	TGTGCCAGTACGGACACCCCCGGTGGCTACACCTTC	CASTDTPGGYTF
NA	TRBJ2-1	TRBV2	NA	TGTGCCAGCAGTGAGGGAGCAGGCAGTGAGCAGTTCTTC	CASSEGAGSEQFF
NA	TRBJ1-1	TRBV18	few	TGTGCCAGCTCACCACCGGGAGCAACGAACACTGAAGCTTTCTTT	CASSPPGATNTEAFF
NA	TRBJ2-3	TRBV7-3	few	TGTGCCAGCAGCTTAAGTTCCGCTCGGGGGGCAGGTACGCAGTATTTT	CASSLSSARGAGTQYF
NA	TRBJ1-4	TRBV30	NA	TGTGCCTGGAGTGTATACACAGATGGGACTAATGAAAAACTGTTTTTT	CAWSVYTDGTNEKLFF
NA	TRBJ2-1	TRBV5-1	once	TGCGCCAGCAGCCACAATGAGCGTAGAGAGCAGTTCTTC	CASSHNERREQFF
TRBD1	TRBJ1-4	TRBV6-5	NA	TGTGCCAGCAGTGACAGGGTAACTAATGAAAAACTGTTTTTT	CASSDRVTNEKLFF
NA	TRBJ2-5	TRBV5-4	NA	TGTGCCAGCAGCAGGAAGAACAGGGCCAGGGAAGAGACCCAGTACTTC	CASSRKNRAREETQYF
NA	TRBJ2-6	TRBV7-2	few	TGTGCCAGCAGCGTACAGGGTACTTATGGGGCCAACGTCCTGACTTTC	CASSVQGTYGANVLTF
TRBD1	TRBJ2-2	TRBV5-4	few	TGTGCCAGCAGCTTCACAGGGGGCGACACCGGGGAGCTGTTTTTT	CASSFTGGDTGELFF
TRBD1	TRBJ1-1	TRBV30	NA	TGTGCCTGGATCACCGGGACAGGGGACACTGAAGCTTTCTTT	CAWITGTGDTEAFF
NA	TRBJ1-2	TRBV7-2	few	TGTGCCAGCAGCTTAGAGCCCCGTGGCTACACCTTC	CASSLEPRGYTF
TRBD2	TRBJ2-1	TRBV27	few	TGTGCCAGCAGTTTCCTAGCGGGAGGGGCCCATGAGCAGTTCTTC	CASSFLAGGAHEQFF
NA	TRBJ1-2	TRBV5-6	NA	TGTGCCAGCAGCTTGTTCCAATCCGGCTACACCTTC	CASSLFQSGYTF